This paragraph reports one T cell receptor (beta chain). The antigen is undetermined. J lost 3 bases, V lost 5 bases, and 20 bases had no gene match. There are 19 residues in the CDR3. The germline V gene has CDR1 SGHVS and CDR2 FQNEAQ. This sample stems from a study of cytomegalovirus exposure and HLA in healthy donors. Notes on the study in general: Sequencing likely produced, as an artifact, a cluster of highly shared sequence variants. A few chains linked to CMV were shown in vitro to be specific for CMV antigens. Several of the most significant clusters appeared linked to common viral pathogens, based on a later analysis.

The PCR employed 60 Vbeta primers together with 13 Jbeta primers. Profiling relied on immunoSEQ multiplex PCR, and the TCRdb table lists in-frame clones only, not all of them. Among 150,000 to 170,000 clones listed, 70% to 80% were seen once. The chain couples TRBV7-8 to TRBJ1-1, with 8 bases lining up with TRBD1. Input material: PBMCs. The sequence came from a man aged 30 to 39 in good health and CMV-seropositive. The CDR3 here is CASSGNNVLQGVSHTEAFF. The DNA for the CDR3 is TGTGCCAGCAGCGGAAATAACGTCCTACAGGGGGTGAGCCACACTGAAGCTTTCTTT. Using reference TRBV7-8 and TRBJ1-1 for the parts outside the CDR3, the full variable domain is GAGVSQSPRYKVAKRGQDVALRCDPISGHVSLFWYQQALGQGPEFLTYFQNEAQLDKSGLPSDRFFAERPEGSVSTLKIQRTQQEDSAVYLCASSGNNVLQGVSHTEAFFGQGTRLTVV.